Listed below are T cell receptor beta chains from one sample, sequenced in a study of T cell repertoires in cytomegalovirus infection. TCRdb analysed the reads with MiXCR anew, one entry per CDR3 protein. The sample records over 300,000 distinct CDR3 sequences, about a sixth being singletons. The sequencing input was PBMCs. These receptor sequences come from a human donor in good health (CMV status not recorded). Some clones in this sample may be carry-over from other donors' samples. Each CDR3 is given with its conserved first and last residue. D genes are given only for firm matches. The size field is filled for only some rows; it gives once, few, many or a size class.

CDR3nt: TGTGCCAGCACCTCCGGCAGGGGGGATCAGCCCCAGCATTTT; CDR3aa: CASTSGRGDQPQHF; v_gene: TRBV6-1; abundance: NA; d_gene: TRBD1; j_gene: TRBJ1-5
CDR3nt: TGCGCCAGCAGTGAGCCAGGGATGAACACTGAAGCTTTCTTT; CDR3aa: CASSEPGMNTEAFF; v_gene: TRBV10-2; abundance: NA; d_gene: NA; j_gene: TRBJ1-1
CDR3nt: TGCAGTGCTAGCCGTCGGGGTACGCTGGAGACCCAGTACTTC; CDR3aa: CSASRRGTLETQYF; v_gene: TRBV20-1; abundance: NA; d_gene: NA; j_gene: TRBJ2-5
CDR3nt: TGTGCCAGCATTGAATCTGGAGGAACGGGCGGCTACACCTTC; CDR3aa: CASIESGGTGGYTF; v_gene: TRBV28; abundance: NA; d_gene: NA; j_gene: TRBJ1-2
CDR3nt: TGTGCCAGCAGAACAAACAGGGACCACTCTGGAAACACCATATATTTT; CDR3aa: CASRTNRDHSGNTIYF; v_gene: TRBV28; abundance: many; d_gene: NA; j_gene: TRBJ1-3
CDR3nt: TGTGCCAGCAGTTCACCGGGACAGGGGCCGGTGCAGTTCTTC; CDR3aa: CASSSPGQGPVQFF; v_gene: TRBV28; abundance: once; d_gene: TRBD1; j_gene: TRBJ2-1
CDR3nt: TGTGCCAGCAGTTTCCAGACAGGGGGAGTCAGGTCGAACACCGGGGAGCTGTTTTTT; CDR3aa: CASSFQTGGVRSNTGELFF; v_gene: TRBV6-2/TRBV6-3; abundance: few; d_gene: TRBD1; j_gene: TRBJ2-2
CDR3nt: TGTGCCAGCAGCTCCGGGGACAGGCACTCCTACGAGCAGTACTTC; CDR3aa: CASSSGDRHSYEQYF; v_gene: TRBV7-9; abundance: few; d_gene: TRBD1; j_gene: TRBJ2-7
CDR3nt: TGTGCCAGCAGCTTAGGGCCTGCCGGGGAACTGTTTTTT; CDR3aa: CASSLGPAGELFF; v_gene: TRBV7-2; abundance: many; d_gene: NA; j_gene: TRBJ1-4
CDR3nt: TGTGCCACCAGTGATTTGAGGGCGGATCGAAACGTTAGCAATCAGCCCCAGCATTTT; CDR3aa: CATSDLRADRNVSNQPQHF; v_gene: TRBV24-1; abundance: few; d_gene: NA; j_gene: TRBJ1-5
CDR3nt: TGTGCCAGCAGCTTAGTTTCCCCGACAGGGAAAGAGACCCAGTACTTC; CDR3aa: CASSLVSPTGKETQYF; v_gene: TRBV7-9; abundance: NA; d_gene: TRBD1; j_gene: TRBJ2-5
CDR3nt: TGTGCCAGCAGCTTGCATGGCACTATAGTGACAGATACGCAGTATTTT; CDR3aa: CASSLHGTIVTDTQYF; v_gene: TRBV7-2; abundance: many; d_gene: NA; j_gene: TRBJ2-3
CDR3nt: TGTGCCAGCAGTAGGGGGGAGTACGAGCAGTACTTC; CDR3aa: CASSRGEYEQYF; v_gene: TRBV5-6; abundance: NA; d_gene: NA; j_gene: TRBJ2-7
CDR3nt: TGTGCCAGCGGACCGAGACCGGGACAGGTGCATAATTCACCCCTCCACTTT; CDR3aa: CASGPRPGQVHNSPLHF; v_gene: TRBV28; abundance: NA; d_gene: TRBD1; j_gene: TRBJ1-6
CDR3nt: TGTGCCAGCAGTTCCGCGAGGAGCAACAGGGCAGATACGCAGTATTTT; CDR3aa: CASSSARSNRADTQYF; v_gene: TRBV12-3/TRBV12-4; abundance: many; d_gene: NA; j_gene: TRBJ2-3
CDR3nt: TGTGCCAGCAGTTGGTTTCCGGCGGCGGGTGAAAAACTGTTTTTT; CDR3aa: CASSWFPAAGEKLFF; v_gene: TRBV6-2/TRBV6-3; abundance: few; d_gene: NA; j_gene: TRBJ1-4
CDR3nt: TGTGCCAGCTGCCTACAGGAGAACACCGGGGAGCTGTTTTTT; CDR3aa: CASCLQENTGELFF; v_gene: TRBV2; abundance: many; d_gene: NA; j_gene: TRBJ2-2
CDR3nt: TGTGCCAGCAGCCACCCCGGGGGGGCGGTGTACAATGAGCAGTTCTTC; CDR3aa: CASSHPGGAVYNEQFF; v_gene: TRBV7-2; abundance: many; d_gene: TRBD2; j_gene: TRBJ2-1
CDR3nt: TGTGCCAGCAGTTTGGAGCAGGGGCTCAGGGCCCAGCATTTT; CDR3aa: CASSLEQGLRAQHF; v_gene: TRBV12-3/TRBV12-4; abundance: few; d_gene: NA; j_gene: TRBJ1-5
CDR3nt: TGTGCCAGCAGCTTAGTTGGGACAGTGAACACTGAAGCTTTCTTT; CDR3aa: CASSLVGTVNTEAFF; v_gene: TRBV7-9; abundance: NA; d_gene: TRBD1; j_gene: TRBJ1-1
CDR3nt: TGTGCCAGCAGTTCGCGGTTGGGAGGGTACACTGAAGCTTTCTTT; CDR3aa: CASSSRLGGYTEAFF; v_gene: TRBV12-3/TRBV12-4; abundance: NA; d_gene: NA; j_gene: TRBJ1-1
CDR3nt: TGTGCCAGCAGCCCCGGACAGGGGAGGGCCCAGCATTTT; CDR3aa: CASSPGQGRAQHF; v_gene: TRBV7-2; abundance: many; d_gene: TRBD1; j_gene: TRBJ1-5
CDR3nt: TGCAGTGCTAGAGAGCTCTGGGCAGGGGCCGGTCAGCCCCAGCATTTT; CDR3aa: CSARELWAGAGQPQHF; v_gene: TRBV20-1; abundance: few; d_gene: NA; j_gene: TRBJ1-5
CDR3nt: TGTGCCAGCAGTCCGCGGGACAGGGACACTGAAGCTTTCTTT; CDR3aa: CASSPRDRDTEAFF; v_gene: TRBV12-3/TRBV12-4; abundance: many; d_gene: TRBD1; j_gene: TRBJ1-1
CDR3nt: TGTGCCAGCAGCAAAACGGACAGGAACACTGAAGCTTTCTTT; CDR3aa: CASSKTDRNTEAFF; v_gene: TRBV12-3/TRBV12-4; abundance: few; d_gene: NA; j_gene: TRBJ1-1
CDR3nt: TGTGCCATCAGTGAGGGCAGGAGCACAGATACGCAGTATTTT; CDR3aa: CAISEGRSTDTQYF; v_gene: TRBV10-3; abundance: few; d_gene: NA; j_gene: TRBJ2-3
CDR3nt: TGTGCCAGCAGCTTAGACCGTAGGGGGGGACTAGCGGGCAAAAGCTCCTACAATGAGCAGTTCTTC; CDR3aa: CASSLDRRGGLAGKSSYNEQFF; v_gene: TRBV7-9; abundance: NA; d_gene: TRBD2; j_gene: TRBJ2-1
CDR3nt: TGTGCCAGCAGTCCCGATTGGGGGGACACTGAAGCTTTCTTT; CDR3aa: CASSPDWGDTEAFF; v_gene: TRBV12-3/TRBV12-4; abundance: NA; d_gene: NA; j_gene: TRBJ1-1
CDR3nt: TGTGCCAGCAGGGACAGTTCGACTGGAAACACCATATATTTT; CDR3aa: CASRDSSTGNTIYF; v_gene: TRBV2; abundance: NA; d_gene: NA; j_gene: TRBJ1-3
CDR3nt: TGCAGTGCTAGAGGGGTCGGCCAATCAACTAATGAAAAACTGTTTTTT; CDR3aa: CSARGVGQSTNEKLFF; v_gene: TRBV20-1; abundance: few; d_gene: NA; j_gene: TRBJ1-4
CDR3nt: TGTGCCAGCAGCTTAGCGGGACAGGGTTTAGGGTACGAGCAGTACTTC; CDR3aa: CASSLAGQGLGYEQYF; v_gene: TRBV7-2; abundance: many; d_gene: TRBD1; j_gene: TRBJ2-7
CDR3nt: TGTGCCAGCTCACTACACCCCGCTGGTAACGGCCAAGAGACCCAGTACTTC; CDR3aa: CASSLHPAGNGQETQYF; v_gene: TRBV18; abundance: NA; d_gene: NA; j_gene: TRBJ2-5
CDR3nt: TGCAGTGCTAGGTGGACAGGGGATGAAAAACTGTTTTTT; CDR3aa: CSARWTGDEKLFF; v_gene: TRBV20-1; abundance: NA; d_gene: TRBD1; j_gene: TRBJ1-4
CDR3nt: TGCAGTGCTAGCGACAGGGGAGACTACAATGAGCAGTTCTTC; CDR3aa: CSASDRGDYNEQFF; v_gene: TRBV20-1; abundance: few; d_gene: TRBD1; j_gene: TRBJ2-1
CDR3nt: TGTGCCAGCAGCCGAGATCTTATCGCTTTCGGCAAATATAATTCACCCCTCCACTTT; CDR3aa: CASSRDLIAFGKYNSPLHF; v_gene: TRBV7-6; abundance: many; d_gene: NA; j_gene: TRBJ1-6
CDR3nt: TGCAGTGCTTCATCAGGTGGATCCAAAAACATTCAGTACTTC; CDR3aa: CSASSGGSKNIQYF; v_gene: TRBV20-1; abundance: NA; d_gene: NA; j_gene: TRBJ2-4
CDR3nt: TGTGCCAGCAGCTTGGACAGGGGCTATAATTCACCCCTCCACTTT; CDR3aa: CASSLDRGYNSPLHF; v_gene: TRBV5-4; abundance: many; d_gene: TRBD1; j_gene: TRBJ1-6
CDR3nt: TGTGCCAGCACTCCGGCGACCCCACTGGACGAGCAGTACTTC; CDR3aa: CASTPATPLDEQYF; v_gene: TRBV28; abundance: NA; d_gene: NA; j_gene: TRBJ2-7
CDR3nt: TGTGCCGGGGGGGCTGGGGCCAACGTCCTGACTTTC; CDR3aa: CAGGAGANVLTF; v_gene: TRBV12-3/TRBV12-4; abundance: many; d_gene: TRBD2; j_gene: TRBJ2-6
CDR3nt: TGTGCCAGCCTAAACCCCTTTGGCGCAGATACGCAGTATTTT; CDR3aa: CASLNPFGADTQYF; v_gene: TRBV6-2/TRBV6-3; abundance: few; d_gene: NA; j_gene: TRBJ2-3
CDR3nt: TGTGCCAGCAGTAACCGGCCAGACACCGGGGAGCTGTTTTTT; CDR3aa: CASSNRPDTGELFF; v_gene: TRBV11-1; abundance: few; d_gene: NA; j_gene: TRBJ2-2
CDR3nt: TGTGCCAGCAGTTTAGAATTCACAGGGACTCCCGAGGAGGATACGCAGTATTTT; CDR3aa: CASSLEFTGTPEEDTQYF; v_gene: TRBV28; abundance: NA; d_gene: NA; j_gene: TRBJ2-3
CDR3nt: TGTGCCACCAGTGATGTGGGGAGGGGGTTACACAATGAGCAGTTCTTC; CDR3aa: CATSDVGRGLHNEQFF; v_gene: TRBV24-1; abundance: NA; d_gene: NA; j_gene: TRBJ2-1
CDR3nt: TGTGCCAGCTTTCAGGCGGATTCCGGCGAGCAGTACTTC; CDR3aa: CASFQADSGEQYF; v_gene: TRBV6-1; abundance: NA; d_gene: NA; j_gene: TRBJ2-7
CDR3nt: TGTGCCAGCAGTTCGGCAGGGCTTAGCTCCTACGAGCAGTACTTC; CDR3aa: CASSSAGLSSYEQYF; v_gene: TRBV6-1; abundance: NA; d_gene: NA; j_gene: TRBJ2-7
CDR3nt: TGTGCCATCAGTGATCTTACGTCAGGGGACACAGATACGCAGTATTTT; CDR3aa: CAISDLTSGDTDTQYF; v_gene: TRBV10-3; abundance: NA; d_gene: NA; j_gene: TRBJ2-3
CDR3nt: TGTGCCAGCAGCTTGGGGGGGACAGGGGGTGGTGGCTACACCTTC; CDR3aa: CASSLGGTGGGGYTF; v_gene: TRBV7-2; abundance: many; d_gene: TRBD1; j_gene: TRBJ1-2
CDR3nt: TGTGCCAGCAGCTTCGGGCTCAGTCAAGAGACCCAGTACTTC; CDR3aa: CASSFGLSQETQYF; v_gene: TRBV7-9; abundance: NA; d_gene: NA; j_gene: TRBJ2-5
CDR3nt: TGTGCCAGCAGTTTGTCCGGGTTAGAGACCCAGTACTTC; CDR3aa: CASSLSGLETQYF; v_gene: TRBV12-3/TRBV12-4; abundance: many; d_gene: NA; j_gene: TRBJ2-5
CDR3nt: TGTGCCAGCAGCTTAGCAGGGCCAGCGCCCAATCAGCCCCAGCATTTT; CDR3aa: CASSLAGPAPNQPQHF; v_gene: TRBV7-2; abundance: many; d_gene: NA; j_gene: TRBJ1-5
CDR3nt: TGTGCCAGCAGCCAAGATTGGGCTAGCGGGGGGGCCATCTCCTACGAGCAGTACTTC; CDR3aa: CASSQDWASGGAISYEQYF; v_gene: TRBV4-2; abundance: many; d_gene: TRBD2; j_gene: TRBJ2-7
CDR3nt: TGCGCCAGCAGCCATCCAACGGGGGGCAGCCAAGAGACCCAGTACTTC; CDR3aa: CASSHPTGGSQETQYF; v_gene: TRBV4-3; abundance: NA; d_gene: NA; j_gene: TRBJ2-5
CDR3nt: TGTGCCAGCAGCTTAGCCCTAGCGGGGGGTAATGATGAGCAGTTCTTC; CDR3aa: CASSLALAGGNDEQFF; v_gene: TRBV7-6; abundance: many; d_gene: TRBD2; j_gene: TRBJ2-1